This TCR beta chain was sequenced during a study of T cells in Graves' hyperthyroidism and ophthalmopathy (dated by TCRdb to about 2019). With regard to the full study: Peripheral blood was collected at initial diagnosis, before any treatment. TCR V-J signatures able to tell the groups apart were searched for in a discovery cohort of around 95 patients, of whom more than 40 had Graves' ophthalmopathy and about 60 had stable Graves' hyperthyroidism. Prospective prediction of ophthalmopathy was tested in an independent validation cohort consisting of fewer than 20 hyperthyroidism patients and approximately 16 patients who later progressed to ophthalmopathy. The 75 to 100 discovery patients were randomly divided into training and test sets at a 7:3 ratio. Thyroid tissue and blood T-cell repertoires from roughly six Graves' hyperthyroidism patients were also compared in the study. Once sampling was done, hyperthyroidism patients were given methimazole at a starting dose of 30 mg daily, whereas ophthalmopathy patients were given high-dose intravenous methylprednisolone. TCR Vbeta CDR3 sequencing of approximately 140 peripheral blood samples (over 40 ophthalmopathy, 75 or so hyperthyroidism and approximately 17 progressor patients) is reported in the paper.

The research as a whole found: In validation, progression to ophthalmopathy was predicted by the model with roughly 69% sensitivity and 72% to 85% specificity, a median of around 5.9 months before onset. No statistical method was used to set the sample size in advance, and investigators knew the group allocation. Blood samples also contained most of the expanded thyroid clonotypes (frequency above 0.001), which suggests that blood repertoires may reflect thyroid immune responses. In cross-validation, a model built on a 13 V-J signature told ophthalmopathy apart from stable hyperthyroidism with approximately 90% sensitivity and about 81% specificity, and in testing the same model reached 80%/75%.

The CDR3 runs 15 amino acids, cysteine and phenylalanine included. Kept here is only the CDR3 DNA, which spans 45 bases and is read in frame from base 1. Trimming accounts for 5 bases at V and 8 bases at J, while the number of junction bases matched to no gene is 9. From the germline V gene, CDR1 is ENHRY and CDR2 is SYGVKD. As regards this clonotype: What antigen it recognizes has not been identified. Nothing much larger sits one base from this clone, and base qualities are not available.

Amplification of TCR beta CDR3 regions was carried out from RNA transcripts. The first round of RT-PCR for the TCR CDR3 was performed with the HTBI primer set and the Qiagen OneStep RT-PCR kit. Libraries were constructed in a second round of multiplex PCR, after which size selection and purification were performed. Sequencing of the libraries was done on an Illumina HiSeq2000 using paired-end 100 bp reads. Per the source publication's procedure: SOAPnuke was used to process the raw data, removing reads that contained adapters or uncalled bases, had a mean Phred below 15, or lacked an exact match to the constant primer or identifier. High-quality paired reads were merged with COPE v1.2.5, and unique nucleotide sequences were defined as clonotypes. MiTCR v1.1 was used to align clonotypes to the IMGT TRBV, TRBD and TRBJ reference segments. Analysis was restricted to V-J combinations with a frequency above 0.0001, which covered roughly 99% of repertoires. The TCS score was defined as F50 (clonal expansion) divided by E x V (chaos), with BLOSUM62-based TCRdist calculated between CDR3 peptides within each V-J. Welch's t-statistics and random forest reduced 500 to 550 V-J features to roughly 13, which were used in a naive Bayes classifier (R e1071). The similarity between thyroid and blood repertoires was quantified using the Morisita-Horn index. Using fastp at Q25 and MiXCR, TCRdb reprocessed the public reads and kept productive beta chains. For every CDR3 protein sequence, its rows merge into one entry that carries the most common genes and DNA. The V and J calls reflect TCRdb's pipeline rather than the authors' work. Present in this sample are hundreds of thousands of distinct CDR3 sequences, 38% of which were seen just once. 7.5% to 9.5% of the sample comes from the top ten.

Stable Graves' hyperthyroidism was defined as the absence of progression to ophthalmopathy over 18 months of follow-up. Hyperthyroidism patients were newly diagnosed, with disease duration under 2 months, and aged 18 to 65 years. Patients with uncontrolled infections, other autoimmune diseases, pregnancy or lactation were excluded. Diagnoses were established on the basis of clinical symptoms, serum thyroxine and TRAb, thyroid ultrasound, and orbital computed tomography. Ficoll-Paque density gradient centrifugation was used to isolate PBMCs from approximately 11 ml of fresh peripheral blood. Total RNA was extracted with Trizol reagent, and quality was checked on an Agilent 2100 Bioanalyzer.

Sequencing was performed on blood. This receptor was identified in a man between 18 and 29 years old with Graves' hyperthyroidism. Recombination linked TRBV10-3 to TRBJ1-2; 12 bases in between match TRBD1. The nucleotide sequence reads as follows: TGTGCCATCAGTTTCCCGGGACAGGGGGCGGAAGGCTACACCTTC. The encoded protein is CAISFPGQGAEGYTF.